These 14 T cell receptor beta chains came from one sample sequenced in a study of cytomegalovirus exposure and HLA in healthy donors. The PCR ran on 60 Vbeta and 13 Jbeta primers. TCRdb keeps only in-frame clones here, not all; method: immunoSEQ multiplex PCR. Found here are approximately 150,000 clones; the top ten clones hold 2.2%. Input material: PBMCs. These receptors were collected from a woman younger than 35 in good health and CMV-seronegative.

The chain employs TRBV30 and TRBJ1-3; D remains unclear. Germline CDR1 is GTSNPN and CDR2 is SVGIG (reference sequence). V was trimmed by 2 bases and J by 0 bases, leaving 8 bases between them. This CDR3 is 14 amino acids long. CDR3 protein: CAWSYGRSGNTIYF. The CDR3 DNA reads as TGTGCCTGGAGTTACGGTCGCTCTGGAAACACCATATATTTT.

The rearrangement links TRBV6-5 to TRBJ2-2, with no clear D. Germline lookup yields CDR1 MNHEY and CDR2 SVGAGI. The CDR3 runs to 14 residues. V lost 0 bases and J 4 bases, leaving 6 bases between the germline ends. CDR3 residues: CASSYSSITGELFF. For the CDR3, the DNA is TGTGCCAGCAGTTACTCGAGCATCACCGGGGAGCTGTTTTTT.

This chain joins TRBV19 and TRBJ2-1, with TRBD2 matching 9 bases. CDR1 and CDR2 (germline): LNHDA, SQIVND (reference sequence). The CDR3 runs 16 residues. V lost 6 bases, J lost 3 bases, and 9 bases stayed unmatched. The CDR3 sequence is CASSLAGTSNYNEQFF. The DNA of the CDR3 is TGTGCCAGTAGCTTGGCCGGGACTAGCAACTACAATGAGCAGTTCTTC.

The chain recombines TRBV4-1 with TRBJ1-3; D is unresolved. This CDR3 is 14 amino acids long. Trimming took 6 bases from V and 0 from J, leaving 9 bases between them. Germline V gives CDR1 MGHRA, CDR2 YSYEKL. The CDR3, as DNA: TGCGCCAGCAGTCCACTGGTCTCTGGAAACACCATATATTTT. Translated: CASSPLVSGNTIYF.

The chain recombines TRBV5-1 with TRBJ1-3, with D perhaps matching TRBD1 (5 bases). The ends were cut back, 6 bases at V and 3 bases at J, with 10 bases in the middle. The CDR3 has 13 amino acids. Germline CDR1 reads SGHRS; CDR2 reads YFSETQ. Written as DNA, the CDR3 is TGCGCCAGCAAACCAGGGAATGGAAACACCATATATTTT. Residues: CASKPGNGNTIYF. The whole variable domain, filled in from reference TRBV5-1 and TRBJ1-3, reads KAGVTQTPRYLIKTRGQQVTLSCSPISGHRSVSWYQQTPGQGLQFLFEYFSETQRNKGNFPGRFSGRQFSNSRSEMNVSTLELGDSALYLCASKPGNGNTIYFGEGSWLTVV.

V usage is TRBV6-5 and J usage is TRBJ2-3; no firm D call. V dropped 5 bases and J dropped 6 bases, with 9 bases sitting between them. CDR1 and CDR2 from the germline V gene are MNHEY and SVGAGI. This CDR3 is built from 12 residues. The CDR3 loop is CASSPNSDTQYF. The CDR3, as DNA: TGTGCCAGCAGTCCAAACTCCGATACGCAGTATTTT.

This rearrangement joins TRBV5-6 to TRBJ1-2; D is unclear. Per the germline V gene, CDR1 is SGHDT and CDR2 is YYEEEE. The V and J ends lost 4 bases and 5 bases respectively, with 15 bases between them. CDR3 length: 14 amino acids. The CDR3 spells CASSPAAGLYGYTF. The CDR3 bases are TGTGCCAGCAGCCCGGCAGCGGGTCTTTATGGCTACACCTTC.

The chain carries TRBV6-1 and TRBJ1-5; 9 nucleotides align to TRBD1. V dropped 8 bases and J dropped 2; count of bases not matched to a gene: 7. This CDR3 contains 15 residues. Looked up from germline, CDR1 is MNHNS and CDR2 is SASEGT. CDR3 nucleotides: TGTGCCAGCGCGGACAGGGGCGGCGGCAATCAGCCCCAGCATTTT. Its protein is CASADRGGGNQPQHF.

V and J are TRBV19 and TRBJ1-1; TRBD1 matches at 9 bases. The CDR3 consists of 18 residues. The V segment lost 1 base and the J segment 3 bases; nucleotides outside the gene matches: 12. Looked up from germline, CDR1 is LNHDA and CDR2 is SQIVND (reference sequence). The DNA for the CDR3 is TGTGCCAGTAGTATAGGAACGATACAGGGGGCGGTGGACACTGAAGCTTTCTTT. The encoded protein is CASSIGTIQGAVDTEAFF. Using reference TRBV19 and TRBJ1-1 for the parts outside the CDR3, the full variable domain is DGGITQSPKYLFRKEGQNVTLSCEQNLNHDAMYWYRQDPGQGLRLIYYSQIVNDFQKGDIAEGYSVSREKKESFPLTVTSAQKNPTAFYLCASSIGTIQGAVDTEAFFGQGTRLTVV.

The chain uses TRBV4-2 and TRBJ2-1; 7 bases align to TRBD2. Germline CDR1 is LGHNA and CDR2 is YNFKEQ. The CDR3 runs 16 residues. J gave up 0 bases and V 0 bases, and 2 bases lay outside the gene matches. CDR3 in DNA: TGTGCCAGCAGCCAAGAAGCGGGGAGCTCCTACAATGAGCAGTTCTTC. Translated, it gives CASSQEAGSSYNEQFF.

The gene calls are TRBV5-4 and TRBJ1-3, with 8 bases identical to TRBD1. The germline V gene has CDR1 SGHNT and CDR2 YYREEE (reference sequence). The J segment lost 3 bases and the V segment lost 4 bases, leaving 3 bases of the junction unmatched. The CDR3 extends over 14 amino acids. The CDR3: CASSPTGDGNTIYF. In DNA, the CDR3 is TGTGCCAGCAGCCCGACAGGGGATGGAAACACCATATATTTT.

The chain couples TRBV9 to TRBJ2-1; the D gene is possibly TRBD2 (5 bases). The CDR3 consists of 15 residues. V shed 4 bases and J shed 4 bases, with 15 bases lying between them. The germline V gene has CDR1 SGDLS and CDR2 YYNGEE. CDR3 sequence (DNA): TGTGCCAGCAGCCCCCGTGGGGAGAATTACAATGAGCAGTTCTTC. Its protein is CASSPRGENYNEQFF. The full variable domain, its missing parts supplied by reference TRBV9 and TRBJ2-1, is DSGVTQTPKHLITATGQRVTLRCSPRSGDLSVYWYQQSLDQGLQFLIQYYNGEERAKGNILERFSAQQFPDLHSELNLSSLELGDSALYFCASSPRGENYNEQFFGPGTRLTVL.

This chain uses TRBV30 with TRBJ1-2; TRBD1 might be the D (6 bases). The germline V gene has CDR1 GTSNPN and CDR2 SVGIG (reference sequence). CDR3 size: 14 residues. V was cut by 4 bases and J by 5 bases, with 17 bases left in between. The CDR3 reads CAWNPRGGAYGYTF. The CDR3 nucleotides read TGTGCCTGGAACCCACGGGGGGGGGCGTATGGCTACACCTTC.

The gene calls are TRBV19 and TRBJ2-5; D may be TRBD2 (6 bases). The J call may not be correct, given that the DNA end is closer to TRBJ2-7. The CDR3 consists of 13 residues. Germline CDR1 is LNHDA and CDR2 is SQIVND (reference sequence). This CDR3 is CASSWGVTYEQYF. CDR3 DNA: TGTGCCAGTAGTTGGGGGGTTACCTACGAGCAGTACTTC.